The clone carrying this TCR beta chain was found many times. As yet, its antigen is unknown. Unique molecular identifiers were present on the cDNA, which also gained a universal primer site by template switching. MiXCR, run by TCRdb on the 5' RACE reads, gives a single entry per CDR3 protein. The profile shows 150,000 or so distinct CDR3 sequences, around 3.6% of them singletons. The sample comes from a study of identical twins. Study outcomes and limitations: Sequences that were beta out-of-frame showed weaker excess twin sharing.

Material: memory T cells sorted from blood. The TCR sequence derives from a man between 18 and 29 years old in good health.

The CDR3 sequence is CSATWRALAYNEQFF. Here the CDR3 DNA reads TGCAGTGCAACCTGGCGGGCACTCGCCTACAATGAGCAGTTCTTC. This rearrangement joins TRBV20-1 to TRBJ2-1, with D possibly being TRBD2 (5 bases). The germline gives CDR1 DFQATT, CDR2 SNEGSKA (reference sequence). This CDR3 is built from 15 residues. V shed 6 bases and J shed 2 bases, with 17 bases lying between them.